These 24 T cell receptor beta chains came from one sample sequenced in a study of T cells after yellow fever vaccination. TCRdb analysed the 5' RACE reads with MiXCR anew, one entry per CDR3 protein. The table includes hundreds of thousands of distinct CDR3 sequences, over 5% detected once. Material: PBMCs, obtained 5 days after the yellow fever booster vaccination. The source is a young man who received the YFV17D yellow fever vaccine.

The rearrangement uses TRBV20-1 and TRBJ2-1; TRBD1 matches 11 bases. This CDR3 has 15 residues. CDR1 is DFQATT, CDR2 SNEGSKA, per germline (reference sequence). Trimming removed 2 bases from V and 9 bases from J; junction bases left unmatched: 9. CDR3 sequence (DNA): TGCAGTGCTAGATTGGACAGGGGGCTTCGGGGTGAGCAGTTCTTC. Residues: CSARLDRGLRGEQFF.

The chain recombines TRBV6-1 with TRBJ2-3; TRBD2 agrees at 9 bases. V was clipped by 7 bases and J by 4 bases; unmatched bases: 9. The CDR3 sequence is 15 residues long. The germline V gene encodes CDR1 MNHNS and CDR2 SASEGT. Written as DNA, the CDR3 is TGTGCCAGCAAAGGCGCGGGAGGGCCCGCAGATACGCAGTATTTT. Its protein is CASKGAGGPADTQYF.

The table lists this clonotype with many counts. V usage is TRBV28 and J usage is TRBJ1-3; D remains ambiguous. The CDR3 is made up of 14 amino acids. Germline assignment: CDR1 MDHEN and CDR2 SYDVKM. V was clipped by 2 bases and J by 5 bases, with 10 bases between them. CDR3 in DNA: TGTGCCAGCAGTTTAATGGTGGTTCGAAACACCATATATTTT. Residues: CASSLMVVRNTIYF.

This clonotype was observed a handful of times. The chain recombines TRBV28 with TRBJ2-5, with D unclear. CDR3 length: 15 amino acids. Germline CDR1 and CDR2: MDHEN and SYDVKM. V gave up 7 bases and J gave up 0 bases, with 15 bases separating them. This CDR3 reads CASISPGLYQETQYF. DNA for the CDR3: TGTGCCAGCATTTCCCCGGGCTTGTACCAAGAGACCCAGTACTTC.

V is TRBV30 and J is TRBJ2-2; D gene uncertain. The CDR3 covers 12 residues. The V gene lost 4 bases and the J gene lost 0 bases, with 3 bases spanning the gap. Germline assignment: CDR1 GTSNPN and CDR2 SVGIG (reference sequence). Written as DNA, the CDR3 is TGTGCCTGGATTGCGAACACCGGGGAGCTGTTTTTT. This translates into CAWIANTGELFF.

This clonotype was detected ten times or more. This chain connects TRBV12-3 or TRBV12-4 to TRBJ1-5; a weak D match, TRBD1 (5 bases). V gave up 4 bases and J gave up 9 bases, with 10 bases separating them. There are 12 residues in the CDR3. This CDR3 reads CASSSGTSPQHF. CDR3 sequence (DNA): TGTGCCAGCAGTTCCGGGACTTCGCCCCAGCATTTT.

In this sample, this clonotype turned up many times. V is TRBV2 and J is TRBJ2-3; 12 bases align to TRBD2. Per germline, CDR1 SNHLY and CDR2 FYNNEI. J was trimmed by 6 bases and V by 10 bases; bases with no gene match: 11. There are 15 residues in the CDR3. The CDR3 loop reads CATPLTSGRLDTQYF. CDR3 sequence (DNA): TGTGCCACCCCCTTGACTAGCGGGAGACTGGATACGCAGTATTTT.

In its sample, this clonotype was seen many times. Relative to the germline gene, one junction end is altered; a read error may explain this. The chain employs TRBV7-3 and TRBJ2-3; 7 nucleotides match TRBD1. Germline V gives CDR1 SGHTA, CDR2 FQGTGA. This CDR3 is built from 15 residues. The CDR3 is CASSLTGDSTDTQYF. The CDR3 DNA reads TGTGCCAGCAGCCTAACAGGGGATAGCACAGATACGCAGTATTTT. The full variable domain, completed using reference TRBV7-3 and TRBJ2-3, is GAGVSQTPSNKVTEKGKYVELRCDPISGHTALYWYRQSLGQGPEFLIYFQGTGAADDSGLPNDRFFAVRPEGSVSTLKIQRTERGDSAVYLCASSLTGDSTDTQYFGPGTRLTVL.

At least ten counts were recorded for this clonotype. V and J are TRBV20-1 and TRBJ2-3; D gene uncertain. The CDR3 has 11 amino acids. From germline, CDR1 is DFQATT and CDR2 SNEGSKA (reference sequence). V lost 3 bases and J 2 bases, leaving 3 bases between the germline ends. Here the CDR3 reads CSASHTDTQYF. In nucleotides, the CDR3 is TGCAGTGCTAGCCACACAGATACGCAGTATTTT.

This clonotype was observed many times. The chain uses TRBV7-2 and TRBJ2-3; D ambiguous. The CDR3 runs 12 residues. Germline V gene sequence: CDR1 SGHTA, CDR2 FQGNSA. Between the trimmed V and J ends, which lost 3 bases and 5 bases, there was a span of 6 bases. CDR3: CASSFIIDTQYF. CDR3 in DNA: TGTGCCAGCAGCTTTATCATAGATACGCAGTATTTT.

This clonotype was seen ten or more times. The chain combines TRBV27 with TRBJ1-1; D gene unclear. Trimming took off 2 bases at V and 0 bases at J, with 16 bases between the two ends. The CDR3 runs 17 residues. Germline V gives CDR1 MNHEY, CDR2 SMNVEV (reference sequence). In nucleotides, the CDR3 is TGTGCCAGCAGTTTAATTTCCCCGGTAGTGGTGAACACTGAAGCTTTCTTT. This codes for CASSLISPVVVNTEAFF.

This clonotype showed up just a few times. One end of the junction fails to match germline, which may point to a read error. The chain has TRBV12-3 or TRBV12-4 and TRBJ2-1, with TRBD2 matching over 7 bases. The CDR3 contains 11 residues. CDR3 sequence: CASIHREAIIF. In DNA form, the CDR3 reads TGTGCCAGCATCCATCGGGAGGCAATCATATTC.

The sample holds many counts of this clonotype. This chain links TRBV7-2 with TRBJ2-7; 9 bases are shared with TRBD2. The CDR3 has 15 residues. Germline assignment: CDR1 SGHTA and CDR2 FQGNSA. J was trimmed by 3 bases and V by 1 base; bases with no gene match: 4. CDR3 in DNA: TGTGCCAGCAGCTTAGGAACTAGCGGGTTCTACGAGCAGTACTTC. Its translation is CASSLGTSGFYEQYF.

The chain carries TRBV4-1 and TRBJ2-5, with 10 bases lining up with TRBD2. The CDR3 runs to 15 residues. J lost 7 bases, V lost 6 bases, and 11 bases had no gene match. Germline V gives CDR1 MGHRA, CDR2 YSYEKL. The CDR3 sequence: CASRESGRGSGTQYF. CDR3 DNA sequence: TGCGCCAGCAGAGAAAGCGGGAGGGGCTCCGGGACCCAGTACTTC.

The chain employs TRBV5-1 and TRBJ2-1; 12 bases align to TRBD2. CDR3 length: 18 amino acids. Trimming removed 5 bases from V and 2 bases from J; junction bases left unmatched: 11. Germline V CDR1 and CDR2: SGHRS, YFSETQ. As DNA, the CDR3 is TGCGCCAGCAGACCTCTACCCGGGACTAGCGGGCCCTACAATGAGCAGTTCTTC. This encodes CASRPLPGTSGPYNEQFF.

The genes are TRBV6-5 and TRBJ2-7; 8 positions match TRBD1. V gave up 2 bases and J gave up 2 bases; unmatched junction bases: 5. CDR3 length: 15 amino acids. Germline-derived CDR1 and CDR2 are MNHEY and SVGAGI. The CDR3 DNA sequence: TGTGCCAGCAGTTACGGACAGGGTATGGCCTACGAGCAGTACTTC. It yields the protein CASSYGQGMAYEQYF.

This clonotype was observed many times. This sequence joins TRBV12-3 or TRBV12-4 and TRBJ1-2; 8 bases agree with TRBD1. J gave up 8 bases and V 5 bases, and 7 bases lay outside the gene matches. This CDR3 comprises 13 residues. The CDR3 reads CASSPGQGEGYTF. The CDR3 bases are TGTGCCAGCAGTCCCGGACAGGGCGAGGGCTACACCTTC.

J is TRBJ2-1 and V is TRBV20-1, with D unresolved. From germline, CDR1 is DFQATT and CDR2 SNEGSKA (reference sequence). Trimming left V 6 bases short and J 9 bases short, with 21 bases between. The CDR3 covers 14 residues. The CDR3 region has the DNA TGCAGTGCCTCCTCACCTAGAGGCCCCAGTGAGCAGTTCTTC. This encodes CSASSPRGPSEQFF.

Of note for this clonotype: This may be a read error: a much more frequent sequence differs by one nucleotide. The gene calls are TRBV6-1 and TRBJ2-7, with TRBD1 matching 7 bases. Germline CDR1 is MNHNS and CDR2 is SASEGT. The CDR3 length is 14 residues. J lost 0 bases, V lost 8 bases, and 7 bases had no gene match. The CDR3, as DNA: TGTGCCAGCGGAACGGGACAGAACTCCTACGAGCAGTACTTC. It specifies CASGTGQNSYEQYF.

This clonotype was picked up many times. The chain carries TRBV4-3 and TRBJ2-5, with 14 bases fitting TRBD2. J was trimmed by 1 base and V by 3 bases; bases with no gene match: 10. CDR3 size: 19 residues. Germline CDR1 reads LGHNA; CDR2 reads YSLEER. The CDR3 sequence is CASSHPAPTSGRAQETQYF. DNA of the CDR3: TGCGCCAGCAGCCATCCTGCCCCGACTAGCGGGAGGGCCCAAGAGACCCAGTACTTC.

This clonotype was detected many times. The chain uses TRBV15 and TRBJ2-3; 7 nucleotides align to TRBD1. The germline V gene has CDR1 LNHNV and CDR2 YYDKDF (reference sequence). Trimming removed 3 bases from V and 3 bases from J; junction bases left unmatched: 6. The CDR3 has 15 residues. This CDR3 reads CATSSRQGETDTQYF. As DNA, the CDR3 is TGTGCCACCAGCAGCCGACAGGGAGAAACAGATACGCAGTATTTT.

The chain recombines TRBV11-2 with TRBJ2-1, with D perhaps matching TRBD1 (6 bases). The CDR3 totals 16 residues. V was clipped by 4 bases and J by 3 bases, with 16 bases between them. Per germline, CDR1 SGHAT and CDR2 FQNNGV. CDR3 nucleotides: TGTGCCAGCAGCTCCGCAGGGGATTCCTACTACAATGAGCAGTTCTTC. Its protein is CASSSAGDSYYNEQFF.

The chain has TRBV7-2 and TRBJ2-7; a possible D gene is TRBD2 (6 bases). The CDR3 loop spans 13 amino acids. The V end was cut by 6 bases, the J end by 6 bases, with 15 bases between. CDR1 and CDR2 (germline): SGHTA, FQGNSA. Written as DNA, the CDR3 is TGTGCCAGCAGGGTATCGGGAGAGGGCGAGCAGTACTTC. Translated: CASRVSGEGEQYF.

A few counts support this clonotype. V is TRBV7-2 and J is TRBJ2-7; D unresolved. Germline CDR1 is SGHTA and CDR2 is FQGNSA. V was trimmed by 6 bases and J by 6 bases, leaving 15 bases between them. This CDR3 comprises 13 residues. DNA for the CDR3: TGTGCCAGCAGTCCCCCCTCCGCGGCCGAGCAGTACTTC. Its protein product is CASSPPSAAEQYF.